The T cell receptor (beta chain) under discussion was sequenced for a study of cytomegalovirus exposure and HLA in healthy donors. Broader study findings: A missense variant in DCLRE1C was later tied to TCR beta V- and J-gene trimming. Cytomegalovirus-associated TCR beta chains were listed, numbering some 180.

For this clone: Its specificity is unknown.

V was clipped by 0 bases and J by 5 bases, with 11 bases between them. The CDR3 covers 14 residues. CDR1 is SGDLS and CDR2 is YYNGEE in the germline V gene. 60 Vbeta and 13 Jbeta primers were used in PCR. Sequencing used immunoSEQ multiplex PCR; TCRdb keeps in-frame clones, though not all of them. Counted here are under 200,000 clones, 70% to 85% occurring once; the ten biggest clones make up 0.65% to 0.75%. The rearrangement joins TRBV9 to TRBJ2-5; a possible D gene is TRBD2 (5 bases). Sequenced sample: PBMCs. The TCR sequence derives from a woman in her forties in good health and CMV-seronegative. This CDR3 reads CASSVALAWETQYF. CDR3 DNA: TGTGCCAGCAGCGTAGCCCTAGCCTGGGAGACCCAGTACTTC. The full variable domain, with the rest looked up from reference TRBV9 and TRBJ2-5, is DSGVTQTPKHLITATGQRVTLRCSPRSGDLSVYWYQQSLDQGLQFLIQYYNGEERAKGNILERFSAQQFPDLHSELNLSSLELGDSALYFCASSVALAWETQYFGPGTRLLVL.